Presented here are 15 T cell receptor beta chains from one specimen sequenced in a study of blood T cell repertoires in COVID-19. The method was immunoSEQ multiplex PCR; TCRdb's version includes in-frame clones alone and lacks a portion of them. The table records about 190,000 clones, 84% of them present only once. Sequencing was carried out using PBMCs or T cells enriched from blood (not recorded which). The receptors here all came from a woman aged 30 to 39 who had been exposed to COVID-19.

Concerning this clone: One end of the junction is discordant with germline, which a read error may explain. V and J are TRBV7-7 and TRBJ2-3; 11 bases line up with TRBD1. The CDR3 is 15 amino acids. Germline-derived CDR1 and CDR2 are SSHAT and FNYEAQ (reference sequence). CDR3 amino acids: CASSPGQGETDTQYF. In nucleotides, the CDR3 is TGTGCTAGCAGCCCGGGACAGGGGGAGACAGATACGCAGTATTTT.

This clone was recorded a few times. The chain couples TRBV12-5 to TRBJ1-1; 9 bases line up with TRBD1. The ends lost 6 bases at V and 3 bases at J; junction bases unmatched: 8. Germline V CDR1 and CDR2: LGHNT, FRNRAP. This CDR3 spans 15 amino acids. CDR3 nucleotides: TGTGCTAGTGGGCGGACAGGGGCTAGTGACACTGAAGCTTTCTTT. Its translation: CASGRTGASDTEAFF.

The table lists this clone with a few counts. DNA for the CDR3: TGTGCCAGCAGCTTGGTGCAGGGGAGGGATGGCTACACCTTC. It encodes CASSLVQGRDGYTF. The V and J genes are TRBV5-6 and TRBJ1-2, with D possibly being TRBD1 (6 bases). With 0 bases removed from V and 6 bases from J, the gap between germline ends came to 12 bases. Germline V lookup: CDR1 SGHDT, CDR2 YYEEEE. The CDR3 spans 14 residues.

CDR3 region: CASSVGGHNEQFF. The CDR3 DNA follows: TGTGCCAGCAGCGTAGGGGGCCACAATGAGCAGTTCTTC. The V and J genes are TRBV9 and TRBJ2-1; possibly TRBD1 for D (5 bases). V was shortened by 0 bases and J by 5 bases, with 6 bases between the two germline ends. The CDR3 loop spans 13 amino acids. CDR1 and CDR2 from the germline V gene are SGDLS and YYNGEE.

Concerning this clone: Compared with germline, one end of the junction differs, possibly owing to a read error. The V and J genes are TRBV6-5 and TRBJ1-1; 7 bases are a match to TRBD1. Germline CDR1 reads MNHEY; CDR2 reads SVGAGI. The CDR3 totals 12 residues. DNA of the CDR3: TGTGCCTGCAGGACAGGGAACACTGAAGCTTTCTTT. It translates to CACRTGNTEAFF.

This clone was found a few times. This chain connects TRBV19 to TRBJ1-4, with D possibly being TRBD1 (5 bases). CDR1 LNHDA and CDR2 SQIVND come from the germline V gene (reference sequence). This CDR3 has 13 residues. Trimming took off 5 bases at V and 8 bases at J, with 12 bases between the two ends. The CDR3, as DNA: TGTGCCAGTAGTTCTCCGGGGGAAGAAAAACTGTTTTTT. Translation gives CASSSPGEEKLFF.

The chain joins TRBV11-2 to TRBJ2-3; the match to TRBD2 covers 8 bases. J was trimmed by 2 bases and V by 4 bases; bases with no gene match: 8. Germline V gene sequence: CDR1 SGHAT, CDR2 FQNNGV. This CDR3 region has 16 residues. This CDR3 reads CASSSKRGRYTDTQYF. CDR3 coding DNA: TGTGCCAGCAGCTCCAAGCGGGGGCGGTACACAGATACGCAGTATTTT.

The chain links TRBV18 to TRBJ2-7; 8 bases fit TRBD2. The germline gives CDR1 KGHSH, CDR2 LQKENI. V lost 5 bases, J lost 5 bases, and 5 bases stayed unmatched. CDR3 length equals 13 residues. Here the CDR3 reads CASSTGRGDEQYF. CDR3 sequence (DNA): TGTGCCAGCTCAACCGGGAGGGGGGACGAGCAGTACTTC.

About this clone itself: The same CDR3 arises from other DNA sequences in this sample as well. The CDR3 DNA is TGCGCCAGCAGCCAAGATAGAGGAGGCTATAATTCACCCCTCCACTTT. Amino acid sequence: CASSQDRGGYNSPLHF. The V call is TRBV4-1, the J call TRBJ1-6; D is ambiguous. The V gene's germline CDR1 is MGHRA and CDR2 YSYEKL. This CDR3 region has 16 residues. V lost 0 bases, J lost 3 bases, and 9 bases lay in between.

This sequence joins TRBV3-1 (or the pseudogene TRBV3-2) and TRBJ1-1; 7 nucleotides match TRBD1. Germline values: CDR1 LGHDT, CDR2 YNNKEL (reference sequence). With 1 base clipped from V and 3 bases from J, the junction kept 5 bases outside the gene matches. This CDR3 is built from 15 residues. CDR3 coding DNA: TGTGCCAGCAGCCAAGTGTGGGACAGTTACACTGAAGCTTTCTTT. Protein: CASSQVWDSYTEAFF.

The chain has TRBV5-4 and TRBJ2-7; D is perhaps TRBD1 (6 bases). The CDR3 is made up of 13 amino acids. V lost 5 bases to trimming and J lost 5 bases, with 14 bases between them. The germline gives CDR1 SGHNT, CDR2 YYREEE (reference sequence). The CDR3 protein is CASRTGFADEQYF. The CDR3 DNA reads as TGTGCCAGCAGAACAGGGTTCGCCGACGAGCAGTACTTC. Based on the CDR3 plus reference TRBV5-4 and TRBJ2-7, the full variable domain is ETGVTQSPTHLIKTRGQQVTLRCSSQSGHNTVSWYQQALGQGPQFIFQYYREEENGRGNFPPRFSGLQFPNYSSELNVNALELDDSALYLCASRTGFADEQYFGPGTRLTVT.

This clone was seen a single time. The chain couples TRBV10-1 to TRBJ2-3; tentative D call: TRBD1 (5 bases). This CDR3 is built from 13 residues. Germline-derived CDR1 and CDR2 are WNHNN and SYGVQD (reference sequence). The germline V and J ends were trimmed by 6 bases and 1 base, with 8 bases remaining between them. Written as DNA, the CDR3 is TGCGCCAGCAGGGAACAGGGCACAGATACGCAGTATTTT. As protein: CASREQGTDTQYF.

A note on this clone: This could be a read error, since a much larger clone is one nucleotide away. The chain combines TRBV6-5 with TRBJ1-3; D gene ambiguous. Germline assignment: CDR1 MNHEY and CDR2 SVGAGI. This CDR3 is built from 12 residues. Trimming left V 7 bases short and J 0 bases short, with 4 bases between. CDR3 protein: CASTNSGNTIYF. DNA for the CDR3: TGTGCCAGCACCAACTCTGGAAACACCATATATTTT.

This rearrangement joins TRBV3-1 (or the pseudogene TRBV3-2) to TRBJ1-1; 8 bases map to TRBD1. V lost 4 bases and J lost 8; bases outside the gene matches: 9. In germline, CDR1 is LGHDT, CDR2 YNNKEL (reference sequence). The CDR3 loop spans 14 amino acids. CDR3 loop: CASSPWDRSLEAFF. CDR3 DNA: TGTGCCAGCAGCCCCTGGGACAGGTCCCTAGAAGCTTTCTTT.

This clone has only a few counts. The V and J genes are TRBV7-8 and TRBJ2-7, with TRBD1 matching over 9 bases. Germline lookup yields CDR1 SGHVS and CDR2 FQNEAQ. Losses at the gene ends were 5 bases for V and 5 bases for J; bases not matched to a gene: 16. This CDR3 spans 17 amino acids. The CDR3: CASSLLLPGQGRDEQYF. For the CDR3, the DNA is TGTGCCAGCAGCCTTTTACTACCGGGACAGGGACGGGACGAGCAGTACTTC.